The 19 T cell receptor beta chains reported below all come from one sample, sequenced in a study of blood T cell repertoires in COVID-19. Sequenced by immunoSEQ multiplex PCR; TCRdb stores in-frame clones only, minus some. This table has roughly 500,000 clones, 80% to 90% appearing once. The source material was peripheral blood. These receptors were collected from a human donor in a cohort sampled during active COVID-19.

The sample holds one count of this clone. The chain carries TRBV27 and TRBJ2-7, with D maybe TRBD2 (5 bases). The CDR3 extends over 14 amino acids. Germline V gives CDR1 MNHEY, CDR2 SMNVEV (reference sequence). The V end was cut by 2 bases, the J end by 0 bases, with 8 bases between. As DNA, the CDR3 is TGTGCCAGCAGTTTAGAGGGATACTCCTACGAGCAGTACTTC. Its translation: CASSLEGYSYEQYF.

The genes are TRBV5-1 and TRBJ2-1; 9 bases match TRBD2. V dropped 4 bases and J dropped 8; count of bases not matched to a gene: 13. The CDR3 is 16 amino acids. From germline, CDR1 is SGHRS and CDR2 YFSETQ. The CDR3, as DNA: TGCGCCAGCAGCCCGCAGCTAGCGGGAACGATGGATGAGCAGTTCTTC. Translating gives CASSPQLAGTMDEQFF.

The V gene is TRBV5-1, the J gene TRBJ2-7, with D perhaps matching TRBD1 (7 bases). The ends were cut back, 0 bases at V and 1 base at J, with 11 bases in the middle. This CDR3 region has 15 residues. Germline V gene data show CDR1 as SGHRS and CDR2 as YFSETQ. The CDR3 DNA reads TGCGCCAGCAGCTTGGACCCAGGGGGGTCCTACGAGCAGTACTTC. It codes for CASSLDPGGSYEQYF.

This clone came up once. This rearrangement joins TRBV6-2 or TRBV6-3 to TRBJ1-1; TRBD1 might be the D (6 bases). The CDR3 consists of 16 residues. CDR1 is MNHEY and CDR2 is SVGEGT in the germline V gene. V dropped 6 bases and J dropped 1 base, with 18 bases sitting between them. CDR3 protein: CASSHSIQQGNTEAFF. The CDR3 DNA is TGTGCCAGCAGCCACTCGATCCAACAGGGGAACACTGAAGCTTTCTTT.

This chain links TRBV7-2 with TRBJ1-1; D is unresolved. V dropped 1 base and J dropped 7 bases, with 16 bases sitting between them. CDR1 and CDR2 from the germline V gene are SGHTA and FQGNSA. The CDR3 is 15 amino acids. The CDR3 bases are TGTGCCAGCAGCTTAGTTTCTACGGGGTCTTATGAAGCTTTCTTT. Translating gives CASSLVSTGSYEAFF.

V usage is TRBV28 and J usage is TRBJ1-1, with D perhaps matching TRBD1 (6 bases). Trimming took off 5 bases at V and 2 bases at J, with 15 bases between the two ends. CDR3 length: 15 residues. Germline loops: CDR1 MDHEN, CDR2 SYDVKM. In nucleotides, the CDR3 is TGTGCCAGCAGTAACTATGGGACACCAAACACTGAAGCTTTCTTT. Residues: CASSNYGTPNTEAFF. The full variable domain, in which reference TRBV28 and TRBJ1-1 provide the parts outside the CDR3, is DVKVTQSSRYLVKRTGEKVFLECVQDMDHENMFWYRQDPGLGLRLIYFSYDVKMKEKGDIPEGYSVSREKKERFSLILESASTNQTSMYLCASSNYGTPNTEAFFGQGTRLTVV.

This clone appeared a few times. The chain combines TRBV11-2 with TRBJ1-2; TRBD1 is a possible D gene (6 bases). This CDR3 is built from 14 residues. CDR1 is SGHAT, CDR2 FQNNGV, per germline. V lost 5 bases and J 4 bases, leaving 14 bases between the germline ends. CDR3 DNA sequence: TGTGCCAGCAGCCGAGAGACAGGCCTCTATGGCTACACCTTC. Amino acid sequence: CASSRETGLYGYTF. Together with reference TRBV11-2 and TRBJ1-2, the CDR3 gives the full variable domain: EAGVAQSPRYKIIEKRQSVAFWCNPISGHATLYWYQQILGQGPKLLIQFQNNGVVDDSQLPKDRFSAERLKGVDSTLKIQPAKLEDSAVYLCASSRETGLYGYTFGSGTRLTVV.

This clone was picked up one time. The chain links TRBV5-8 to TRBJ2-5, with D uncertain. The V gene's germline CDR1 is SGHTS and CDR2 YDEGEE. The germline V and J ends were trimmed by 4 bases and 1 base, with 14 bases remaining between them. There are 15 residues in the CDR3. CDR3 residues: CASSARLFSQETQYF. CDR3 coding DNA: TGTGCCAGCAGCGCCAGACTTTTCAGCCAAGAGACCCAGTACTTC.

The rearrangement uses TRBV2 and TRBJ2-1; TRBD1 aligns across 8 bases. The V gene's germline CDR1 is SNHLY and CDR2 FYNNEI. J gave up 5 bases and V 10 bases, and 7 bases lay outside the gene matches. This CDR3 has 13 residues. The CDR3 reads CATAGQGNNEQFF. The CDR3 nucleotides are TGTGCCACCGCCGGACAGGGAAACAATGAGCAGTTCTTC.

The rearrangement joins TRBV2 to TRBJ2-7, with TRBD1 identical over 8 bases. Germline CDR1 and CDR2: SNHLY and FYNNEI. The CDR3 totals 15 residues. V lost 7 bases and J lost 6; bases outside the gene matches: 14. CDR3 DNA sequence: TGTGCCAGCAAAGAAGGGGGACAGGTAAACGGCGAGCAGTACTTC. Its protein product is CASKEGGQVNGEQYF.

This clone was counted only a few times. This CDR3 is CASSLEGTSGRARNEQFF. The CDR3 DNA is TGTGCCAGCAGCTTGGAAGGGACTAGCGGGAGGGCCAGGAATGAGCAGTTCTTC. V usage is TRBV5-4 and J usage is TRBJ2-1; TRBD2 matches 16 bases. Germline loops: CDR1 SGHNT, CDR2 YYREEE (reference sequence). V trimming: 0 bases; J trimming: 7 bases; junction bases outside the gene matches: 7. CDR3 length: 18 amino acids.

The V and J genes are TRBV19 and TRBJ1-2; 8 nucleotides agree with TRBD1. The germline CDR1 and CDR2 sequences are LNHDA and SQIVND (reference sequence). Trimming cost V 3 bases and J 5 bases; bases outside gene matches: 8. The CDR3 runs to 15 residues. Here the CDR3 DNA reads TGTGCCAGTAGTATCCCCGGGACAGGACTATATGGCTACACCTTC. Translating it yields CASSIPGTGLYGYTF.

The gene calls are TRBV5-1 and TRBJ2-1; 9 nucleotides agree with TRBD1. The CDR3 runs to 15 residues. Germline V gene lookup returns CDR1 SGHRS and CDR2 YFSETQ. Losses at the gene ends were 6 bases for V and 6 bases for J; bases not matched to a gene: 10. The chain's CDR3 is CASNDFPGQGNEQFF. DNA of the CDR3: TGCGCCAGCAACGATTTTCCGGGACAGGGCAATGAGCAGTTCTTC.

The chain links TRBV5-1 to TRBJ1-2; tentative D call: TRBD1 (5 bases). The germline V and J ends were trimmed by 4 bases and 5 bases, with 18 bases remaining between them. The CDR3 contains 15 residues. Germline CDR1 and CDR2: SGHRS and YFSETQ. The CDR3, as DNA: TGCGCCAGCAGCATTGCCCCGACAGTCGAATATGGCTACACCTTC. Amino acids: CASSIAPTVEYGYTF.

This clone has a single count. The chain has TRBV19 and TRBJ2-2, with 12 bases matching TRBD2. J gave up 4 bases and V 4 bases, and 7 bases lay outside the gene matches. Germline V CDR1 and CDR2: LNHDA, SQIVND (reference sequence). This CDR3 spans 17 amino acids. The CDR3 loop is CASSTIGLAGTTGELFF. CDR3 nucleotide sequence: TGTGCCAGTAGTACCATCGGACTAGCGGGGACCACCGGGGAGCTGTTTTTT.

The chain couples TRBV6-2 or TRBV6-3 to TRBJ2-1; 7 bases fit TRBD2. Germline-derived CDR1 and CDR2 are MNHEY and SVGEGT. With V trimmed by 0 bases and J by 4 bases, 15 bases remained unmatched. The CDR3 extends over 19 amino acids. DNA of the CDR3: TGTGCCAGCAGTTACTCCCTCCCATCGGCTAGCGGACTGTACAATGAGCAGTTCTTC. This sequence encodes CASSYSLPSASGLYNEQFF.

This clone was counted ten times or more. The V gene is TRBV11-2, the J gene TRBJ1-2; 8 bases map to TRBD1. Germline trimming cut 5 bases from V and 3 bases from J; bases unmatched to any gene: 2. The germline V gene encodes CDR1 SGHAT and CDR2 FQNNGV. This CDR3 has 13 amino acids. The CDR3 nucleotides read TGTGCCAGCAGCCCGGGACAGGACTATGGCTACACCTTC. This gives the protein CASSPGQDYGYTF.

The V and J genes are TRBV6-2 or TRBV6-3 and TRBJ2-7; the match to TRBD2 covers 8 bases. The germline V gene has CDR1 MNHEY and CDR2 SVGEGT. The CDR3 runs 17 residues. Germline trimming cut 6 bases from V and 0 bases from J; bases unmatched to any gene: 13. CDR3 residues: CASSPAFSGRSSYEQYF. The CDR3 DNA follows: TGTGCCAGCAGCCCTGCATTCAGCGGGAGAAGCTCCTACGAGCAGTACTTC.

The chain has TRBV5-1 and TRBJ2-7; 9 bases fit TRBD2. This CDR3 spans 17 amino acids. Trimming took 1 base from V and 0 from J; bases not matched to a gene: 8. Per germline, CDR1 SGHRS and CDR2 YFSETQ. CDR3 sequence: CASSLRSSGRISYEQYF. The CDR3 DNA reads TGCGCCAGCAGCTTGAGGTCGAGCGGGAGGATCTCCTACGAGCAGTACTTC.